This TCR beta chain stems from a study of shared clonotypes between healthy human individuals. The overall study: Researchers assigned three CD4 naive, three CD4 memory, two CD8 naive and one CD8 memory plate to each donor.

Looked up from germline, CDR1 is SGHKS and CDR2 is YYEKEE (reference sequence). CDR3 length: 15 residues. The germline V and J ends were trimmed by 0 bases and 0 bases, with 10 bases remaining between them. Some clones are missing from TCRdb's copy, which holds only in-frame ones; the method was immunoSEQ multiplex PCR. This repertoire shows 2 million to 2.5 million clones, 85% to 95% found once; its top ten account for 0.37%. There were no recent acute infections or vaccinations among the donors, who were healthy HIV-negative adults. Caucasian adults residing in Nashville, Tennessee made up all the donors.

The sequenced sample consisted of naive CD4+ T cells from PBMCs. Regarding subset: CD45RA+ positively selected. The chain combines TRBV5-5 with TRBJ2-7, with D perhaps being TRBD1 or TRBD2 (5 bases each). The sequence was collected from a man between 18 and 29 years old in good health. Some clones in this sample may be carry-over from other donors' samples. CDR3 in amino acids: CASSLEGTTSYEQYF. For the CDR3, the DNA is TGTGCCAGCAGCTTGGAGGGGACCACCTCCTACGAGCAGTACTTC.